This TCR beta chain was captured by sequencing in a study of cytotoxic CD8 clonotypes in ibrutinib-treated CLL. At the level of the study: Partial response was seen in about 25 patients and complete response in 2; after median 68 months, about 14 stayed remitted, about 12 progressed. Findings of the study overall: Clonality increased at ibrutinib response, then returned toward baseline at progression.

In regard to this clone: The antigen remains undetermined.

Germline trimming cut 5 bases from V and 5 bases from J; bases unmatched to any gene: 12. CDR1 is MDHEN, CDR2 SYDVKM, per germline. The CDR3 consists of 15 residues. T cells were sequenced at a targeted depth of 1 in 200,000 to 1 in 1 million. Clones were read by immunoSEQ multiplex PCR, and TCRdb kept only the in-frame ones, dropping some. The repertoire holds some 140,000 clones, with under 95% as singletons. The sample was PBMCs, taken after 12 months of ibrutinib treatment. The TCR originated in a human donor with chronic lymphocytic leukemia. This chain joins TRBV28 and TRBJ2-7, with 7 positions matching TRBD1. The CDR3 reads CASSPPRGPRDEQYF. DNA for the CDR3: TGTGCCAGCAGTCCTCCGAGGGGGCCGCGGGACGAGCAGTACTTC.